Described below is a single TCR beta chain sequence and its context. The data originate from a study of pediatric ulcerative colitis. Sequencing used immunoSEQ multiplex PCR; TCRdb keeps in-frame clones, though not all of them. The sample includes roughly 60,000 clones, 85% to 90% of them seen just once. The sequence was collected from a boy under 18 who was a control in a study of pediatric ulcerative colitis. Sequenced input: blood.

The CDR3 DNA sequence: TGTGCCAGCAGCTTCGGAGAGGGCGAAGCTTTCTTT. This translates into CASSFGEGEAFF. This sequence joins TRBV9 and TRBJ1-1; D remains unclear. The CDR3 is made up of 12 amino acids. The germline V and J ends were trimmed by 4 bases and 8 bases, with 12 bases remaining between them. CDR1 is SGDLS, CDR2 YYNGEE, per germline.